This TCR beta chain was obtained from a study of T cells after yellow fever vaccination. A process of 5'RACE template switching, which added a universal primer site and UMIs, was used to make TCR cDNA. MiXCR, applied by TCRdb to the 5' RACE reads, yields one record per CDR3 protein. The sample records approximately 250,000 distinct CDR3 sequences, 3.6% being singletons. In this sample, this clonotype turned up many times. Its antigen remains unknown. Notes on the study in general: Most clones from primary vaccination resurfaced after the booster (around 97% CD4, 75% to 90% CD8). FACS-sorted repertoires might harbor abundant contaminating clonotypes from the bulk population.

Trimming at V came to 5 bases and at J to 15 bases, leaving 12 bases not matched to a gene. The CDR3 spans 13 residues. Germline CDR1 SGHTA, CDR2 FQGTGA. This TCR was sampled from a man between 18 and 29 years old who received the YFV17D yellow fever vaccine. The J gene is TRBJ2-1, the V gene TRBV7-3, with 8 positions matching TRBD2. The material sequenced was PBMCs, taken 15 days after the yellow fever booster vaccination. The DNA of the CDR3 is TGTGCCAGCAGCCAAACCCGCCGGGGGGGGTGGTTCTTC. Translated: CASSQTRRGGWFF.